These 8 T cell receptor beta chains were sequenced from one sample in a study of blood T cell repertoires in COVID-19. Sequencing was performed with immunoSEQ multiplex PCR; in TCRdb, only in-frame clones are kept and a portion is missing. The repertoire holds 120,000 or so clones, roughly three quarters seen once, with 37% in the top ten. Sequenced material: peripheral blood. Receptors were obtained from a man in his forties with active or convalescent COVID-19.

This chain links TRBV12-3 or TRBV12-4 with TRBJ1-2, with TRBD1 matching 7 bases. Trimming took 5 bases from V and 8 from J; bases not matched to a gene: 5. The CDR3 extends over 12 amino acids. The CDR3 nucleotides are TGTGCCAGCAGTACAGGGGTGTGGGGCTACACCTTC. This gives the protein CASSTGVWGYTF.

This clone was counted a few times. The V gene is TRBV11-2, the J gene TRBJ2-7; 7 bases fit TRBD2. The germline CDR1 and CDR2 sequences are SGHAT and FQNNGV. The CDR3 is 16 amino acids. The V and J ends lost 5 bases and 3 bases, in that order; junction bases with no gene match: 13. The CDR3 spells CASSPGRVRQDYEQYF. The CDR3 region has the DNA TGTGCCAGCAGCCCTGGGAGGGTGCGGCAAGACTACGAGCAGTACTTC.

The genes are TRBV4-3 and TRBJ2-2; TRBD2 matches at 7 bases. Germline assignment: CDR1 LGHNA and CDR2 YSLEER. Trimming at V came to 4 bases and at J to 4 bases, leaving 6 bases not matched to a gene. The CDR3 spans 15 residues. CDR3 amino acids: CASSLGLAVTGELFF. DNA of the CDR3: TGCGCCAGCAGCCTCGGGCTAGCGGTCACCGGGGAGCTGTTTTTT.

This clone showed up just once. The genes are TRBV28 and TRBJ1-2; D is unclear. Germline loops: CDR1 MDHEN, CDR2 SYDVKM. The CDR3 is 14 amino acids. The V end was cut by 7 bases, the J end by 6 bases, with 18 bases between. CDR3 nucleotides: TGTGCCAGCACCACGCCCCAGGCAGAAAATGGCTACACCTTC. Amino acids: CASTTPQAENGYTF.

J is TRBJ1-5 and V is TRBV6-6; D perhaps matches TRBD1 (6 bases). Trimming shortened V by 2 bases and J by 0 bases, and 11 bases separated the two germline ends. The germline V gene encodes CDR1 MNHNY and CDR2 SVGAGI (reference sequence). The CDR3 is 16 residues long. The CDR3 spells CASSYGTSYSNQPQHF. CDR3 in DNA: TGTGCCAGCAGTTACGGGACATCCTATAGCAATCAGCCCCAGCATTTT.

The chain has TRBV24-1 and TRBJ1-1; no definite D call. CDR3 length: 12 residues. Trimming removed 4 bases at V and 7 bases at J, with 9 bases between. From germline, CDR1 is KGHDR and CDR2 SFDVKD. CDR3 sequence reads: CATSDPWSEAFF. The CDR3 nucleotides are TGTGCCACCAGTGACCCGTGGAGTGAAGCTTTCTTT.

The V call is TRBV4-2, the J call TRBJ2-1, with 8 bases lining up with TRBD2. Germline V gives CDR1 LGHNA, CDR2 YNFKEQ. Losses at the gene ends were 0 bases for V and 7 bases for J; bases not matched to a gene: 11. The CDR3 is 17 residues long. The CDR3 loop reads CASSQDLPGRAGNEQFF. Written as DNA, the CDR3 is TGTGCCAGCAGCCAAGATCTGCCCGGGAGGGCGGGGAATGAGCAGTTCTTC.

V usage is TRBV2 and J usage is TRBJ2-7, with 11 bases lining up with TRBD1. Germline V gives CDR1 SNHLY, CDR2 FYNNEI. The CDR3 has 15 amino acids. Losses at the gene ends were 0 bases for V and 6 bases for J; bases not matched to a gene: 4. CDR3 coding DNA: TGTGCCAGCAGTGAAGCGCTTGGGACAGGGGGCGAGCAGTACTTC. This sequence encodes CASSEALGTGGEQYF.